Detailed here is one T cell receptor beta chain. Produced via immunoSEQ multiplex PCR; TCRdb's table is partial and in-frame only. Altogether 75,000 to 100,000 clones are present, roughly nine tenths being singletons, with the ten largest covering 0.3% to 0.4%. This specimen comes from a study of OX40 agonist ivuxolimab in advanced cancers. Trimming at V came to 8 bases and at J to 3 bases, leaving 8 bases not matched to a gene. The CDR3 runs to 15 residues. Per the germline V gene, CDR1 is MNHNS and CDR2 is SASEGT. Sequencing used CD4+ or CD8+ T cells sorted from blood, obtained in a trial of the OX40 agonist ivuxolimab. This receptor was identified in an adult with an advanced solid tumor such as melanoma, head and neck, liver or kidney cancer. This chain joins TRBV6-1 and TRBJ2-7; 12 nucleotides line up with TRBD1. The CDR3 is CASWDRGRLSYEQYF. The CDR3 nucleotides are TGTGCCAGCTGGGACAGGGGGCGCCTCAGCTACGAGCAGTACTTC.